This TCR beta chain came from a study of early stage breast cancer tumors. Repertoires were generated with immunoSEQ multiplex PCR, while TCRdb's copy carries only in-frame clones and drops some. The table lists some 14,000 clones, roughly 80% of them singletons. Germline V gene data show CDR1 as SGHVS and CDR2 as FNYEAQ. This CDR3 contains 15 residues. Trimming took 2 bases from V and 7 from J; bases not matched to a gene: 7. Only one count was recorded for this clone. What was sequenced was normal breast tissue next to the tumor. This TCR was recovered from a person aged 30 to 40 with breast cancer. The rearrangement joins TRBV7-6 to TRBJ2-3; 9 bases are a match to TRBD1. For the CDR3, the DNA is TGTGCCAGCAGCTTAACCACAGGGGGCTCAAATACGCAGTATTTT. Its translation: CASSLTTGGSNTQYF.